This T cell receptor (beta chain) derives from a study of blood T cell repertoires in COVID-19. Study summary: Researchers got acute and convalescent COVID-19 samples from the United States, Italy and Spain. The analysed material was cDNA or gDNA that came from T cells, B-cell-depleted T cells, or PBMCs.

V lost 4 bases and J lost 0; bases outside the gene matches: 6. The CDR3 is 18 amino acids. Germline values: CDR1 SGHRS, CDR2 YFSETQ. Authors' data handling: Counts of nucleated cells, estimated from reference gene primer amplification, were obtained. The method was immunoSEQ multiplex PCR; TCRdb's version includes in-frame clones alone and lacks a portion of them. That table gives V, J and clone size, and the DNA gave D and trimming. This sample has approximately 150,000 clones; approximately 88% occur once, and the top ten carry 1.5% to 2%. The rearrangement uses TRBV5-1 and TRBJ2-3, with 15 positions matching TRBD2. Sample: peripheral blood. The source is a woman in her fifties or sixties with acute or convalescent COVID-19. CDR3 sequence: CASSPGTSGGFSTDTQYF. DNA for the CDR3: TGCGCCAGCAGCCCCGGGACTAGCGGGGGGTTTAGCACAGATACGCAGTATTTT.